The next 3 T cell receptor beta chains were all read from a single sample in a study of spatial heterogeneity in lung cancer. In TCRdb, the 5' RACE reads were re-called with MiXCR into one record per CDR3 protein. The sample yields more than 75,000 distinct CDR3 sequences, over 9.5% seen once. Sample time point: sample taken at primary tumor resection. TCRs were sequenced from unsorted whole RNA of tumor, nontumor lung or PBMC. The sequenced sample was PBMCs, obtained at surgery. Source of these receptors: a male donor with early-stage non-small cell lung cancer.

This chain joins TRBV7-9 and TRBJ2-2; D is possibly TRBD2 (8 bases). The ends were cut back, 7 bases at V and 0 bases at J, with 15 bases in the middle. Per the germline V gene, CDR1 is SEHNR and CDR2 is FQNEAQ (reference sequence). The CDR3 consists of 16 residues. CDR3 loop: CASKGAGGPNTGELFF. The CDR3 DNA reads TGTGCCAGCAAGGGGGCGGGAGGCCCGAACACCGGGGAGCTGTTTTTT.

This clonotype was observed a handful of times. The gene calls are TRBV21-1 and TRBJ2-7; TRBD1, the table's D call, was not compared with the DNA. TRBV21-1 counts as a pseudogene. The length of the CDR3 is 14 residues. DNA of the CDR3: TGTGCCAGCAGCAAAGCCCAGGGTAGTAGAGAGCAGTACTTC. Its protein product is CASSKAQGSREQYF.

In its sample, this clonotype was seen a few times. The chain couples TRBV20-1 to TRBJ1-2; TRBD1 is a possible D gene (6 bases). Germline CDR1 reads DFQATT; CDR2 reads SNEGSKA (reference sequence). V gave up 0 bases and J gave up 5 bases, with 16 bases separating them. The CDR3 is 15 residues long. The CDR3 loop reads CSARDFRGLGYGYTF. The CDR3 DNA is TGCAGTGCTAGAGATTTCAGGGGTTTAGGGTATGGCTACACCTTC.